The 22 T cell receptor beta chains below were found in one sample sequenced in a study of blood T cell repertoires in COVID-19. Data came from immunoSEQ multiplex PCR; TCRdb stores just in-frame clones and leaves some out. This table has about 130,000 clones, around 82% appearing once. The sample taken for sequencing was peripheral blood. These receptors originate from a woman aged 30 to 39 who had recovered from COVID-19.

The chain is built from TRBV18 and TRBJ1-1, with 7 positions matching TRBD1. V gave up 3 bases and J gave up 3 bases; unmatched junction bases: 10. The CDR3 loop spans 16 amino acids. Germline values: CDR1 KGHSH, CDR2 LQKENI. The DNA of the CDR3 is TGTGCCAGCTCACCTTTAGGACAGGCCGGGGACACTGAAGCTTTCTTT. This gives the protein CASSPLGQAGDTEAFF.

This sequence joins TRBV19 and TRBJ1-1, with D unresolved. The V end lost 2 bases, the J end lost 5 bases, and 3 bases lay between the germline ends. The CDR3 has 11 residues. Looked up from germline, CDR1 is LNHDA and CDR2 is SQIVND (reference sequence). Here the CDR3 DNA reads TGTGCCAGTAGTATACTGACTGAAGCTTTCTTT. Protein: CASSILTEAFF. The variable domain in full, with the rest retrieved from reference TRBV19 and TRBJ1-1, is DGGITQSPKYLFRKEGQNVTLSCEQNLNHDAMYWYRQDPGQGLRLIYYSQIVNDFQKGDIAEGYSVSREKKESFPLTVTSAQKNPTAFYLCASSILTEAFFGQGTRLTVV.

The CDR3 protein is CASSHTANTEAFF. CDR3 sequence (DNA): TGTGCCAGCAGTCATACAGCGAACACTGAAGCTTTCTTT. This chain uses TRBV27 with TRBJ1-1, with no clear D. The V end lost 5 bases, the J end lost 1 base, and 8 bases lay between the germline ends. CDR1 and CDR2 from the germline V gene are MNHEY and SMNVEV (reference sequence). The CDR3 runs to 13 residues.

This clone was observed a single time. CDR3 nucleotides: TGCGCCAGCAGCTTGGTAGCGGGGGGGCTGGATACGCAGTATTTT. It specifies CASSLVAGGLDTQYF. The rearrangement joins TRBV5-1 to TRBJ2-3; 11 bases are a match to TRBD2. J gave up 6 bases and V 0 bases, and 3 bases lay outside the gene matches. In germline, CDR1 is SGHRS, CDR2 YFSETQ. The length of the CDR3 is 15 residues.

The CDR3 nucleotides are TGTGCCAGTAGTCTCTGGGGGGGCCAGCCCCAGCATTTT. As protein: CASSLWGGQPQHF. The chain couples TRBV19 to TRBJ1-5; possible D gene TRBD1, 6 bases. The CDR3 runs to 13 residues. Deletions cut 5 bases from V and 7 bases from J, with 12 bases between. CDR1 and CDR2 (germline): LNHDA, SQIVND (reference sequence).

The J gene is TRBJ2-1, the V gene TRBV5-1, with D possibly matching TRBD2 (5 bases). V lost 0 bases and J 2 bases, leaving 9 bases between the germline ends. This CDR3 region has 15 residues. Germline lookup yields CDR1 SGHRS and CDR2 YFSETQ. The CDR3 here is CASSLGEAAYNEQFF. CDR3 bases: TGCGCCAGCAGCTTGGGAGAAGCGGCCTACAATGAGCAGTTCTTC.

The V gene is TRBV12-3 or TRBV12-4, the J gene TRBJ1-1; D unresolved. This CDR3 has 13 amino acids. V shed 4 bases and J shed 5 bases, with 11 bases lying between them. The CDR3 here is CASSSGPVTEAFF. The CDR3 region has the DNA TGTGCCAGCAGTTCAGGTCCAGTTACTGAAGCTTTCTTT.

The CDR3 region has the DNA TGTGCCAGCAGCCCCGCTGGTGGCGACAGGGCCCTCGAGCAGTACTTC. The encoded protein is CASSPAGGDRALEQYF. The chain recombines TRBV7-9 with TRBJ2-7; TRBD1 matches 7 bases. This CDR3 contains 16 residues. V trimming: 5 bases; J trimming: 6 bases; junction bases outside the gene matches: 16. Germline assignment: CDR1 SEHNR and CDR2 FQNEAQ (reference sequence).

This chain joins TRBV3-1 (or the pseudogene TRBV3-2) and TRBJ2-1; 10 bases are shared with TRBD1. J lost 2 bases, V lost 3 bases, and 7 bases had no gene match. The CDR3 runs 17 residues. Germline V CDR1 and CDR2: LGHDT, YNNKEL (reference sequence). CDR3 sequence (DNA): TGTGCCAGCAGCCAGTGGGGGGACAGGGGCGCCTACAATGAGCAGTTCTTC. Amino acids: CASSQWGDRGAYNEQFF.

The gene calls are TRBV18 and TRBJ2-5, with 7 bases that match TRBD2. This CDR3 contains 15 residues. V was pared by 3 bases and J by 5 bases, with 9 bases of the junction left unmatched. Per the germline V gene, CDR1 is KGHSH and CDR2 is LQKENI. This CDR3 is CASSPKPGRSETQYF. The CDR3 region has the DNA TGTGCCAGCTCACCTAAACCCGGGAGGTCGGAGACCCAGTACTTC.

This clone was counted only a few times. The rearrangement links TRBV7-9 to TRBJ2-7; 9 nucleotides match TRBD2. The trim removed 1 base at V and 5 bases at J, leaving 15 bases unmatched. The CDR3 totals 18 residues. The germline gives CDR1 SEHNR, CDR2 FQNEAQ (reference sequence). CDR3 in amino acids: CASSLVSSLREGGHEQYF. The CDR3 nucleotides read TGTGCCAGCAGCTTAGTGAGTTCGTTGCGGGAGGGCGGACACGAGCAGTACTTC.

The chain joins TRBV19 to TRBJ2-1; 7 bases agree with TRBD1. The germline V gene has CDR1 LNHDA and CDR2 SQIVND (reference sequence). The CDR3 has 14 residues. Germline trimming cut 4 bases from V and 7 bases from J; bases unmatched to any gene: 7. The CDR3 bases are TGTGCCAGTAGTAAAGACAGGGTGCGGAATGAGCAGTTCTTC. Its protein product is CASSKDRVRNEQFF.

The rearrangement uses TRBV18 and TRBJ2-7; D is possibly TRBD2 (5 bases). Trimming cost V 5 bases and J 2 bases, with 7 bases left between them. CDR1 is KGHSH, CDR2 LQKENI, per germline. The CDR3 loop spans 12 amino acids. The CDR3 protein is CASSSGTYEQYF. The CDR3 nucleotides read TGTGCCAGCTCATCGGGAACCTACGAGCAGTACTTC.

This clone was seen just once. The CDR3 loop is CASSHRGNTIYF. DNA for the CDR3: TGTGCCAGTAGTCATCGGGGAAACACCATATATTTT. V gene TRBV19 combines with J gene TRBJ1-3; D unclear. V lost 5 bases and J lost 4, with 6 bases in between. The CDR3 is 12 residues long. The germline V gene encodes CDR1 LNHDA and CDR2 SQIVND (reference sequence).

The rearrangement joins TRBV20-1 to TRBJ2-5; 7 bases map to TRBD2. Unmatched junction bases numbered 11, after V lost 3 bases and J lost 4 bases. This CDR3 is built from 15 residues. Germline CDR1 and CDR2: DFQATT and SNEGSKA (reference sequence). The CDR3 sequence is CSASVASGSGETQYF. The CDR3 DNA follows: TGCAGTGCTAGTGTCGCTAGCGGATCAGGAGAGACCCAGTACTTC.

This clone was seen once. The chain joins TRBV28 to TRBJ2-2, with D maybe TRBD2 (6 bases). CDR1 and CDR2 (germline): MDHEN, SYDVKM. V shed 7 bases and J shed 1 base, with 16 bases lying between them. The length of the CDR3 is 16 residues. The DNA for the CDR3 is TGTGCCAGCAACCCGGACGGGACTTTGAACACCGGGGAGCTGTTTTTT. Its translation: CASNPDGTLNTGELFF. The whole variable domain, filled in from reference TRBV28 and TRBJ2-2, reads DVKVTQSSRYLVKRTGEKVFLECVQDMDHENMFWYRQDPGLGLRLIYFSYDVKMKEKGDIPEGYSVSREKKERFSLILESASTNQTSMYLCASNPDGTLNTGELFFGEGSRLTVL.

The V and J genes are TRBV29-1 and TRBJ2-7, with TRBD2 matching 7 bases. Germline CDR1 reads SQVTM; CDR2 reads ANQGSEA. This CDR3 comprises 15 residues. The junction had 5 bases not matched to a gene; V was cut back by 0 bases and J by 0 bases. The CDR3, as DNA: TGCAGCGTTGAAGATCACGGGGGGAGCTCCTACGAGCAGTACTTC. Protein: CSVEDHGGSSYEQYF.

The gene calls are TRBV14 and TRBJ2-5; 12 bases agree with TRBD2. V dropped 2 bases and J dropped 5; count of bases not matched to a gene: 12. Germline assignment: CDR1 SGHDN and CDR2 FVKESK. CDR3 length equals 18 residues. The CDR3 DNA is TGTGCCAGCAGCCAACCTCGACTAGCGGGAGCGACCGGGGAGACCCAGTACTTC. The encoded protein is CASSQPRLAGATGETQYF.

The chain employs TRBV9 and TRBJ2-1, with TRBD1 matching over 11 bases. Per the germline V gene, CDR1 is SGDLS and CDR2 is YYNGEE. Losses at the gene ends were 3 bases for V and 9 bases for J; bases not matched to a gene: 8. The CDR3 is made up of 15 amino acids. CDR3 sequence reads: CASSEWGQGVGEQFF. In DNA form, the CDR3 reads TGTGCCAGCAGCGAGTGGGGACAGGGGGTGGGTGAGCAGTTCTTC.

The chain carries TRBV7-8 and TRBJ2-1, with 10 bases fitting TRBD2. V lost 3 bases, J lost 9 bases, and 5 bases stayed unmatched. The CDR3 contains 14 residues. Germline lookup yields CDR1 SGHVS and CDR2 FQNEAQ. The chain's CDR3 is CASSFPVAGGEQFF. CDR3 bases: TGTGCCAGCAGCTTTCCGGTAGCGGGGGGTGAGCAGTTCTTC.

The rearrangement uses TRBV6-5 and TRBJ1-2, with D possibly matching TRBD1 (5 bases). V was shortened by 6 bases and J by 8 bases, with 16 bases between the two germline ends. This CDR3 has 13 amino acids. Germline values: CDR1 MNHEY, CDR2 SVGAGI. The CDR3 spells CASSLRQLYGYTF. The CDR3 DNA reads as TGTGCCAGCAGCCTACGACAGCTTTACGGCTACACCTTC.

The chain links TRBV2 to TRBJ1-6; D is perhaps TRBD1 (6 bases). The CDR3 runs 18 residues. The V gene's germline CDR1 is SNHLY and CDR2 FYNNEI. V gave up 4 bases and J gave up 6 bases, with 22 bases separating them. The CDR3 region is CASSVNRGGGLLNSPLHF. CDR3 in DNA: TGTGCCAGCAGTGTCAATCGGGGCGGGGGGCTTCTTAATTCACCCCTCCACTTT.